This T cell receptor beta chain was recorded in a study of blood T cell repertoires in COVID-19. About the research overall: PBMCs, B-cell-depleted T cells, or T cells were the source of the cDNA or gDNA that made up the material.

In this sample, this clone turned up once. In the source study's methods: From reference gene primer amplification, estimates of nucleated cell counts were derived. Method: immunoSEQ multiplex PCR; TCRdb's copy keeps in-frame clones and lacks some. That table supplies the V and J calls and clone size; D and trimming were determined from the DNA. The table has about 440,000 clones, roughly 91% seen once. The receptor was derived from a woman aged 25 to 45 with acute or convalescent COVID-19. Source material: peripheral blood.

In nucleotides, the CDR3 is TGTGCCAGCAGCGTAGACGGGGGTGCTAATGAAAAACTGTTTTTT. It codes for CASSVDGGANEKLFF. The V call is TRBV9, the J call TRBJ1-4; a weak D match, TRBD1 (5 bases). The CDR3 covers 15 residues. Germline CDR1 SGDLS, CDR2 YYNGEE. V was pared by 0 bases and J by 3 bases, with 9 bases between.